Each of the 9 T cell receptor beta chains below was sequenced from the same sample in a study of shared clonotypes between healthy human individuals. The protocol was immunoSEQ multiplex PCR, while the TCRdb copy is restricted to in-frame clones and leaves out a portion. The data hold a few million clones, with just under 95% observed a single time. Naive CD8 isolation took CD45RO-negative cells positively selected for CCR7 and excluded terminally differentiated effector memory CD45RA+ cells. The sequencing sample was made of naive CD8+ T cells from PBMCs. All receptors come from a man younger than 30 in good health. Some clones in this sample may be carry-over from other donors' samples.

This clone has only a few counts. The gene calls are TRBV4-2 and TRBJ2-2, with D perhaps assigned TRBD1 or TRBD2 (5 bases each). Germline assignment: CDR1 LGHNA and CDR2 YNFKEQ. Between the trimmed V and J ends, which lost 7 bases and 5 bases, there was a span of 8 bases. This CDR3 region has 12 residues. The CDR3 region has the DNA TGTGCCAGCATGGGGACGACCGGGGAGCTGTTTTTT. As protein: CASMGTTGELFF.

The chain has TRBV6-4 and TRBJ2-1, with TRBD1 matching over 7 bases. V shed 3 bases and J 9 bases; nucleotides not matched to a gene: 5. The CDR3 loop spans 13 amino acids. Germline assignment: CDR1 MRHNA and CDR2 SNTAGT. CDR3 residues: CASSEGRGTEQFF. CDR3 DNA sequence: TGTGCCAGCAGTGAGGGCAGGGGGACTGAGCAGTTCTTC.

As regards this clone: Because the CDR3's place on the DNA is in doubt, the DNA is left out and the CDR3 is given as listed by TCRdb. The chain joins TRBV21-1 to TRBJ1-5; the table's D call, TRBD1, has no DNA check behind it. TRBV21-1 is designated a pseudogene. From its first to its last residue, the CDR3 has 17 amino acids. The CDR3 reads CASSPSWAGGSTQPQHF.

J is TRBJ1-1 and V is TRBV29-1; D is perhaps TRBD1 (5 bases). Trimming shortened V by 2 bases and J by 4 bases, and 14 bases separated the two germline ends. CDR3 length: 14 amino acids. Germline V CDR1 and CDR2: SQVTM, ANQGSEA. CDR3 nucleotides: TGCAGCGTTGAATCACAGGCCATCAGCACTGAAGCTTTCTTT. Amino acid sequence: CSVESQAISTEAFF.

This clone was recorded only once. The rearrangement joins TRBV28 to TRBJ1-3, with D perhaps matching TRBD1 (5 bases). Germline lookup yields CDR1 MDHEN and CDR2 SYDVKM. The CDR3 totals 16 residues. V lost 2 bases to trimming and J lost 4 bases, with 15 bases between them. CDR3 in DNA: TGTGCCAGCAGTTTAGAGGGGAATGCTCTCGGAAACACCATATATTTT. As protein: CASSLEGNALGNTIYF. Complete variable domain (other parts from reference TRBV28 and TRBJ1-3): DVKVTQSSRYLVKRTGEKVFLECVQDMDHENMFWYRQDPGLGLRLIYFSYDVKMKEKGDIPEGYSVSREKKERFSLILESASTNQTSMYLCASSLEGNALGNTIYFGEGSWLTVV.

The V gene is TRBV7-9, the J gene TRBJ2-4, with no clear D. Between the trimmed V and J ends, which lost 3 bases and 5 bases, there was a span of 14 bases. This CDR3 has 15 amino acids. Germline values: CDR1 SEHNR, CDR2 FQNEAQ (reference sequence). CDR3 bases: TGTGCCAGCAGCTTCGTCACCCCCCCGGAAAACATTCAGTACTTC. This codes for CASSFVTPPENIQYF. Based on the CDR3 plus reference TRBV7-9 and TRBJ2-4, the full variable domain is DTGVSQNPRHKITKRGQNVTFRCDPISEHNRLYWYRQTLGQGPEFLTYFQNEAQLEKSRLLSDRFSAERPKGSFSTLEIQRTEQGDSAMYLCASSFVTPPENIQYFGAGTRLSVL.

This sequence joins TRBV18 and TRBJ2-7, with a weak D call TRBD2 (6 bases). Germline CDR1 and CDR2: KGHSH and LQKENI. Trimming took off 8 bases at V and 5 bases at J, with 22 bases between the two ends. This CDR3 is built from 15 residues. Written as DNA, the CDR3 is TGTGCCAGCCTGTATGGGCGGGACTTAAAACACGAGCAGTACTTC. Amino acid sequence: CASLYGRDLKHEQYF.

The sample holds a few counts of this clone. Different DNA sequences within this sample yield the same CDR3. Here the CDR3 DNA reads TGTGCCAGTAGTATTGGGTGGACTGAAGCTTTCTTT. Translating it yields CASSIGWTEAFF. This sequence joins TRBV19 and TRBJ1-1; D gene unclear. CDR3 length equals 12 residues. The germline gives CDR1 LNHDA, CDR2 SQIVND (reference sequence). The ends were cut back, 3 bases at V and 5 bases at J, with 7 bases in the middle.

The genes are TRBV11-3 and TRBJ2-7, with a weak D call TRBD2 (6 bases). Germline V gene data show CDR1 as SGHNT and CDR2 as YENEEA. This CDR3 is 14 amino acids long. V was shortened by 1 base and J by 2 bases, with 9 bases between the two germline ends. As DNA, the CDR3 is TGTGCCAGCAGCTTAGGGGGAGGCACCTACGAGCAGTACTTC. Protein sequence: CASSLGGGTYEQYF.